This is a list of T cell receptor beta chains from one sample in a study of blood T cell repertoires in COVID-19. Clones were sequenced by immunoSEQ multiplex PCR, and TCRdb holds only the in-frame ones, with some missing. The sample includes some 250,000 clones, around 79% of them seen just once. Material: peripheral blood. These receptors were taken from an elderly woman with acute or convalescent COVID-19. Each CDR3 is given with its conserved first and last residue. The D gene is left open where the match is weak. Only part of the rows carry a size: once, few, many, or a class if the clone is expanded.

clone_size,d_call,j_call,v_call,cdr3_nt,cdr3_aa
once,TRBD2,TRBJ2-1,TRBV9,TGTGCCAGCAGCGTTGGTAGCGGGGGTGGTAGTGAGCAGTTCTTC,CASSVGSGGGSEQFF
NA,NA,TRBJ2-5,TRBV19,TGTGCCAGTAGTATGATCGGACGGGGACAAGAGACCCAGTACTTC,CASSMIGRGQETQYF
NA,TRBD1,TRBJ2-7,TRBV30,TGTGCCTGTGTGAAAGGACAGGGGCTCTCCTACGAGCAGTACTTC,CACVKGQGLSYEQYF
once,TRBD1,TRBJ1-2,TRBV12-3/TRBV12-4,TGTGCCAGCAGTAGACAGGGGAACTATGGCTACACCTTC,CASSRQGNYGYTF
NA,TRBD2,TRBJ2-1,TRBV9,TGTGCCAGCAGCGTAGGGGCCCTAGCGGGAGTCAAGGATGAGCAGTTCTTC,CASSVGALAGVKDEQFF
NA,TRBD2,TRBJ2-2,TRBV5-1,TGCGCCAGCAGCCCACCGGGACTAGCGGGAGTAAACACCGGGGAGCTGTTTTTT,CASSPPGLAGVNTGELFF
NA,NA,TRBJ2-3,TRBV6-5,TGTGCCAGCTCGGAGGGGAGTCTGGCAGATACGCAGTATTTT,CASSEGSLADTQYF
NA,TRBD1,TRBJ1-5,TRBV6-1,TGTGCCAGCAGTGAAGCCTCGGACAGGGGTCAGCCCCAGCATTTT,CASSEASDRGQPQHF
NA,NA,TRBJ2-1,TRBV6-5,TGTGCCACCTTAACCGGGACTGCCTACAATGAGCAGTTCTTC,CATLTGTAYNEQFF
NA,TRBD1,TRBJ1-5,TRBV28,TGTGCCAGTTTAGACAGGGGGCCTAATCAGCCCCAGCATTTT,CASLDRGPNQPQHF
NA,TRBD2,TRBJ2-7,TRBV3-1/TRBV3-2,TGTGCCAGCAGCCCGGACCTCGGGGGGAAGCAGTACTTC,CASSPDLGGKQYF
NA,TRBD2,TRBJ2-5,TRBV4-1,TGCGCCAGCAGCCAAAGCGGGGGGCAAGAGACCCAGTACTTC,CASSQSGGQETQYF
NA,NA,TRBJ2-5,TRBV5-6,TGTGCCAGCAGCTTTTTAGGGGTTAGGGATCAAGAGACCCAGTACTTC,CASSFLGVRDQETQYF
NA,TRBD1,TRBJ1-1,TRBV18,TGTGCCAGCTCACTCCCGGGACAGGGGACTGAAGCTTTCTTT,CASSLPGQGTEAFF
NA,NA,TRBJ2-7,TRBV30,TGTGCCTGGAGTGTACCCACAGGGAACTCCTACGAGCAGTACTTC,CAWSVPTGNSYEQYF
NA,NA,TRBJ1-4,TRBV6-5,TGTGCCAGCAGTTACTCGGTGGGAGGGCGGGGAAAACTGTTTTTT,CASSYSVGGRGKLFF